This entry lists 3 T cell receptor beta chains sequenced from one sample in a study of monozygotic twins with inflammatory bowel disease. One entry per CDR3 protein, without DNA, is what TCRdb gives after re-calling the 5' RACE reads. This sample's table reports 150,000 to 200,000 distinct CDR3 sequences. Sequencing input: blood. The receptor source for this set is a human donor with ulcerative colitis or Crohn's disease, or a healthy co-twin of an affected twin (not recorded which).

The chain joins TRBV7-2 to TRBJ2-1; absent DNA, TCRdb's TRBD1 call cannot be checked. The CDR3 is made up of 16 amino acids. Germline V CDR1 and CDR2: SGHTA, FQGNSA. Here the CDR3 reads CASSLDRESSYNEQFF.

CDR3 loop: CASSLVDNTSYGYTF. J is TRBJ1-2 and V is TRBV5-1. The CDR3 totals 15 residues. Germline lookup yields CDR1 SGHRS and CDR2 YFSETQ.

V gene TRBV7-2 combines with J gene TRBJ2-7; as DNA is missing, the TRBD2 call by TCRdb cannot be tested. Germline values: CDR1 SGHTA, CDR2 FQGNSA. This CDR3 has 17 amino acids. The CDR3 here is CASSSSSTSGGLRGQYF.